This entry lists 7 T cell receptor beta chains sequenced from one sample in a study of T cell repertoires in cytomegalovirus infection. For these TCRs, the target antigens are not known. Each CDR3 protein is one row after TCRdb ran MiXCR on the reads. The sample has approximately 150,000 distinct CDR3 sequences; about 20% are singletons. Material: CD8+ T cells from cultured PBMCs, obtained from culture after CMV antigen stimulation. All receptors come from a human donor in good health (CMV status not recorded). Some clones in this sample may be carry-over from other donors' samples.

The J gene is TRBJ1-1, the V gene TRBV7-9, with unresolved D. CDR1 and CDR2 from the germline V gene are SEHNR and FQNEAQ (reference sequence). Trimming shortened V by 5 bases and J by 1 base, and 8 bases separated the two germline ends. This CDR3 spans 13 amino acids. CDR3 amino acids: CASSPIRNTEAFF. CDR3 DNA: TGTGCCAGCAGCCCAATCAGGAACACTGAAGCTTTCTTT.

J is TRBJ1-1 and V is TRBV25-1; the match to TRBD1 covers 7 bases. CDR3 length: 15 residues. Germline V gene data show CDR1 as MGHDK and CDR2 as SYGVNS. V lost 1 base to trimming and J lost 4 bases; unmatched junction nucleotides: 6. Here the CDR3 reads CASSEWGSGGTEAFF. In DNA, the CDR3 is TGTGCCAGCAGTGAATGGGGGTCAGGGGGCACTGAAGCTTTCTTT. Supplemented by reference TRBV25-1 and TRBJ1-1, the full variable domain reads EADIYQTPRYLVIGTGKKITLECSQTMGHDKMYWYQQDPGMELHLIHYSYGVNSTEKGDLSSESTVSRIRTEHFPLTLESARPSHTSQYLCASSEWGSGGTEAFFGQGTRLTVV.

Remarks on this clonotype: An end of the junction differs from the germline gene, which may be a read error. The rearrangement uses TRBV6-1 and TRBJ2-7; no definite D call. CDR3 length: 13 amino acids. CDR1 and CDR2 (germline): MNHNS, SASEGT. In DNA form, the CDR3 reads TGTGCCAGCAGTTACCTGTTGTCCAACACGCCCTTCTTC. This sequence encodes CASSYLLSNTPFF.

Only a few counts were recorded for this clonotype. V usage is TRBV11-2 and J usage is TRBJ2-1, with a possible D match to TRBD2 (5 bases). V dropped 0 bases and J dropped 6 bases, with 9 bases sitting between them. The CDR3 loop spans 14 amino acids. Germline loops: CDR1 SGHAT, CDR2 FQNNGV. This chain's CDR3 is CASSLDRGGNEQFF. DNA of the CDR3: TGTGCCAGCAGCTTAGATCGTGGAGGCAATGAGCAGTTCTTC.

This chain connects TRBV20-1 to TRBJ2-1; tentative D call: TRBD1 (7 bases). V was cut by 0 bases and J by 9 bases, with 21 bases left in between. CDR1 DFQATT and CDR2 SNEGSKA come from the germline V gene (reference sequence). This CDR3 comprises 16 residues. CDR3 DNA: TGCAGTGCTAGAGATGCGAGACAGGGAGGTTCGAGTGAGCAGTTCTTC. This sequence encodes CSARDARQGGSSEQFF.

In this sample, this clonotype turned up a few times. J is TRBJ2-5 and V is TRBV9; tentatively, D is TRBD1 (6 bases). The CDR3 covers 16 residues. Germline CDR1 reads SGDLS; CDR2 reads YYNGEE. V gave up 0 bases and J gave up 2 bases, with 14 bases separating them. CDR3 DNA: TGTGCCAGCAGCGTAGCGGGTGGGGGCAAACAAGAGACCCAGTACTTC. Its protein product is CASSVAGGGKQETQYF.

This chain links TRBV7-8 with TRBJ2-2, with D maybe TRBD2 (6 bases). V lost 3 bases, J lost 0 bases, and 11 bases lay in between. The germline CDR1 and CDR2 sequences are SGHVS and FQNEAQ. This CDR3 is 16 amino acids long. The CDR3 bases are TGTGCCAGCAGCTTCTACGGACTAACGAACACCGGGGAGCTGTTTTTT. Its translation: CASSFYGLTNTGELFF.